This TCR beta chain was retrieved from a study of blood T cell repertoires in COVID-19. The data were produced by immunoSEQ multiplex PCR, yet TCRdb's version contains in-frame clones alone and is incomplete. Seen here are approximately 170,000 clones, 65% to 85% observed once, and the top ten hold 3.2%. V lost 6 bases and J lost 0; bases outside the gene matches: 12. CDR1 is MDHEN and CDR2 is SYDVKM in the germline V gene. The length of the CDR3 is 17 residues. Adults between about 18 and 95 years of age took part from fewer than 30 US areas. Each recovered donor of Cohort 3 presented with two negative PCRs, clearance, or symptom resolution.

The sample comprised PBMCs or T cells enriched from blood (not recorded which). The chain uses TRBV28 and TRBJ1-1, with 8 bases aligning to TRBD1. The sequence derives from a woman under 40 who had recovered from COVID-19. The CDR3 here is CASRMAGQATLNTEAFF. The CDR3 bases are TGTGCCAGCAGGATGGCGGGACAGGCCACCCTGAACACTGAAGCTTTCTTT. Combining the CDR3 with reference TRBV28 and TRBJ1-1 gives the whole variable domain DVKVTQSSRYLVKRTGEKVFLECVQDMDHENMFWYRQDPGLGLRLIYFSYDVKMKEKGDIPEGYSVSREKKERFSLILESASTNQTSMYLCASRMAGQATLNTEAFFGQGTRLTVV.